A single sample is the source of the 20 T cell receptor beta chains below, sequenced in a study of T cell responses to AZD1222 COVID-19 vaccine. Only in-frame clones appear in the TCRdb table, and some are missing; sequencing was by immunoSEQ multiplex PCR. This table has just under 80,000 clones, more than 85% appearing once. This material consisted of peripheral blood, taken 28 days after the second AZD1222 dose. Source of these receptors: an adult who received the AZD1222 COVID-19 vaccine.

CDR3 bases: TGTGCCAGCAGCGGACTCGGGGGGACTGAAGCTTTCTTT. Translating gives CASSGLGGTEAFF. This chain uses TRBV6-5 with TRBJ1-1; possible D gene TRBD1, 5 bases. The V and J ends lost 6 bases and 5 bases respectively, with 13 bases between them. Germline V gene data show CDR1 as MNHEY and CDR2 as SVGAGI. This CDR3 region has 13 residues.

Points on this clone: Germline is not matched at one junction end, which may reflect a read error. The chain recombines TRBV19 with TRBJ2-1; D unresolved. Per germline, CDR1 LNHDA and CDR2 SQIVND (reference sequence). CDR3 length equals 11 residues. The CDR3 DNA reads TGTGCCGTAAGCTCCCACAATGAGCAGTTCTTC. Its protein product is CAVSSHNEQFF.

The chain carries TRBV6-2 or TRBV6-3 and TRBJ2-5, with 10 positions matching TRBD2. CDR1 is MNHEY, CDR2 SVGEGT, per germline. The V segment lost 4 bases and the J segment 8 bases; nucleotides outside the gene matches: 13. This CDR3 contains 16 residues. The CDR3 loop reads CASSSQLAGPHLTQYF. The CDR3 nucleotides are TGTGCCAGCAGTTCCCAACTAGCGGGACCTCATTTAACCCAGTACTTC.

This clone was found once. The chain uses TRBV19 and TRBJ2-5, with D possibly matching TRBD2 (6 bases). The germline CDR1 and CDR2 sequences are LNHDA and SQIVND (reference sequence). Trimming cost V 5 bases and J 3 bases, with 16 bases left between them. The CDR3 length is 15 residues. CDR3 nucleotide sequence: TGTGCCAGTAGTGGCCAGCACGGGAGAAAAGAGACCCAGTACTTC. Encoded protein: CASSGQHGRKETQYF.

The gene calls are TRBV21-1 and TRBJ2-3; TRBD2, the table's D call, lacks a check against the DNA. TRBV21-1 is an annotated pseudogene. The CDR3 has 17 residues. The chain's CDR3 is CASSLPKGAGGPNTQYF. The CDR3 DNA is TGTGCCAGCAGCCTCCCAAAGGGAGCGGGAGGCCCAAATACGCAGTATTTT.

The chain carries TRBV4-1 and TRBJ2-1; unclear D gene. The germline gives CDR1 MGHRA, CDR2 YSYEKL. This CDR3 has 17 residues. Between the trimmed V and J ends, which lost 1 base and 5 bases, there was a span of 18 bases. The CDR3 region is CASSQAPGPVDHNEQFF. CDR3 coding DNA: TGCGCCAGCAGCCAAGCCCCGGGCCCGGTAGACCACAATGAGCAGTTCTTC.

The chain is built from TRBV3-1 (or the pseudogene TRBV3-2) and TRBJ1-4; 10 positions match TRBD1. The V and J ends lost 1 base and 7 bases, in that order; junction bases with no gene match: 3. The CDR3 has 15 residues. CDR1 and CDR2 from the germline V gene are LGHDT and YNNKEL (reference sequence). The CDR3 sequence is CASSQATGGGEKLFF. Written as DNA, the CDR3 is TGTGCCAGCAGCCAAGCGACAGGGGGCGGTGAAAAACTGTTTTTT.

CDR3 residues: CASSEPPAGDTGELFF. DNA of the CDR3: TGTGCCAGCAGCGAGCCCCCGGCAGGGGACACCGGGGAGCTGTTTTTT. V usage is TRBV9 and J usage is TRBJ2-2; weak D call: TRBD1 (6 bases). The length of the CDR3 is 16 residues. V gave up 3 bases and J gave up 3 bases, with 15 bases separating them. CDR1 is SGDLS, CDR2 YYNGEE, per germline.

This chain joins TRBV6-2 or TRBV6-3 and TRBJ2-7; 10 bases fit TRBD2. This CDR3 is built from 14 residues. J gave up 2 bases and V 6 bases, and 4 bases lay outside the gene matches. Germline V gene lookup returns CDR1 MNHEY and CDR2 SVGEGT. The CDR3 loop reads CASSLLAGTYEQYF. Written as DNA, the CDR3 is TGTGCCAGCAGCTTACTAGCGGGAACCTACGAGCAGTACTTC.

The rearrangement links TRBV5-1 to TRBJ2-5; 10 bases are shared with TRBD2. The CDR3 runs to 18 residues. Germline V gene data show CDR1 as SGHRS and CDR2 as YFSETQ. J gave up 0 bases and V 0 bases, and 8 bases lay outside the gene matches. The DNA for the CDR3 is TGCGCCAGCAGCTTGGAGGCTAGCGGGAGCCCGTACCAAGAGACCCAGTACTTC. Protein sequence: CASSLEASGSPYQETQYF.

The genes are TRBV5-6 and TRBJ2-3; D ambiguous. The CDR3 runs to 13 residues. CDR1 is SGHDT and CDR2 is YYEEEE in the germline V gene. V was trimmed by 5 bases and J by 0 bases, leaving 7 bases between them. CDR3 sequence reads: CASRFRSTDTQYF. The CDR3 bases are TGTGCCAGCAGGTTTCGAAGCACAGATACGCAGTATTTT.

This chain joins TRBV3-1 (or the pseudogene TRBV3-2) and TRBJ1-2; D unclear. Between the trimmed V and J ends, which lost 0 bases and 9 bases, there was a span of 8 bases. The CDR3 totals 12 residues. The germline CDR1 and CDR2 sequences are LGHDT and YNNKEL (reference sequence). The CDR3 region has the DNA TGTGCCAGCAGCCAAGAAGAGGGAAGCTACACCTTC. It codes for CASSQEEGSYTF.

This clone was observed a handful of times. V gene TRBV15 combines with J gene TRBJ2-7; D perhaps matches TRBD2 (5 bases). Trimming removed 3 bases from V and 2 bases from J, with 20 bases in between. The CDR3 covers 17 residues. The V gene's germline CDR1 is LNHNV and CDR2 YYDKDF (reference sequence). The CDR3 spells CATSRWERTADTYEQYF. CDR3 sequence (DNA): TGTGCCACCAGCAGGTGGGAAAGGACTGCAGATACCTACGAGCAGTACTTC.

The chain couples TRBV5-6 to TRBJ1-5; D might be TRBD1 (5 bases). V was cut by 3 bases and J by 0 bases, with 13 bases left in between. The CDR3 runs 16 residues. Germline V gene lookup returns CDR1 SGHDT and CDR2 YYEEEE. CDR3 nucleotide sequence: TGTGCCAGCAGCTCTGGGACGCTTAATAGCAATCAGCCCCAGCATTTT. It codes for CASSSGTLNSNQPQHF.

This chain uses TRBV24-1 with TRBJ2-3; 10 nucleotides line up with TRBD2. V dropped 0 bases and J dropped 7; count of bases not matched to a gene: 6. This CDR3 has 16 residues. Germline CDR1 reads KGHDR; CDR2 reads SFDVKD. CDR3 in amino acids: CATSDLRLAGANTQYF. DNA of the CDR3: TGTGCCACCAGTGATTTGAGGCTAGCGGGAGCAAATACGCAGTATTTT.

The chain uses TRBV7-9 and TRBJ1-5; D is unclear. The V gene lost 4 bases and the J gene lost 7 bases, with 20 bases spanning the gap. The CDR3 is 16 amino acids. Germline V gene lookup returns CDR1 SEHNR and CDR2 FQNEAQ (reference sequence). As DNA, the CDR3 is TGTGCCAGCAGCTCGTCCCGGACGGATGTTAGGCAGCCCCAGCATTTT. Translated: CASSSSRTDVRQPQHF.

This chain joins TRBV6-5 and TRBJ2-5; TRBD2 aligns across 7 bases. From germline, CDR1 is MNHEY and CDR2 SVGAGI. J was trimmed by 0 bases and V by 0 bases; bases with no gene match: 4. This CDR3 region has 16 residues. The CDR3 DNA follows: TGTGCCAGCAGTTACTCTGGTAGCGGGTACCAAGAGACCCAGTACTTC. It specifies CASSYSGSGYQETQYF.

The chain has TRBV5-1 and TRBJ1-5; D gene unclear. The CDR3 runs to 16 residues. V lost 2 bases and J lost 0, with 12 bases in between. In germline, CDR1 is SGHRS, CDR2 YFSETQ. For the CDR3, the DNA is TGCGCCAGCAGCTTCAGGCAGCCCTATAGCAATCAGCCCCAGCATTTT. Translated, it gives CASSFRQPYSNQPQHF.

CDR3 region: CASSPRGGFTDTQYF. CDR3 DNA sequence: TGTGCCAGCAGCCCCCGGGGCGGGTTCACAGATACGCAGTATTTT. The chain links TRBV28 to TRBJ2-3, with D tentatively TRBD1 or TRBD2 (5 bases each). Between the trimmed V and J ends, which lost 6 bases and 2 bases, there was a span of 15 bases. The CDR3 spans 15 residues. Germline values: CDR1 MDHEN, CDR2 SYDVKM.

The genes are TRBV15 and TRBJ2-5; D is possibly TRBD2 (6 bases). The germline V gene has CDR1 LNHNV and CDR2 YYDKDF (reference sequence). V shed 4 bases and J shed 9 bases, with 21 bases lying between them. CDR3 size: 15 residues. The CDR3 DNA reads TGTGCCACCAGCAATGGCGGGACCCTGGAGTGGGCCCAGTACTTC. Its protein product is CATSNGGTLEWAQYF.